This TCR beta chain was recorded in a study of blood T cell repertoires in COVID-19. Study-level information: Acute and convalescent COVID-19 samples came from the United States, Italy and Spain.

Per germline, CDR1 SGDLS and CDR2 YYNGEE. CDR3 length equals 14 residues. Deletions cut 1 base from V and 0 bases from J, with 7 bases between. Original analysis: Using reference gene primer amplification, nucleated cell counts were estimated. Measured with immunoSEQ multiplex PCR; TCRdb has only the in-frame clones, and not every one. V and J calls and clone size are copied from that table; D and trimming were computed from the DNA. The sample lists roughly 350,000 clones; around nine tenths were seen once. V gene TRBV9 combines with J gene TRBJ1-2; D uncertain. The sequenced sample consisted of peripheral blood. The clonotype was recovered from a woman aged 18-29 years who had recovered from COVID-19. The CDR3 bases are TGTGCCAGCAGCGTATTCCAGGCTAACTATGGCTACACCTTC. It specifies CASSVFQANYGYTF.